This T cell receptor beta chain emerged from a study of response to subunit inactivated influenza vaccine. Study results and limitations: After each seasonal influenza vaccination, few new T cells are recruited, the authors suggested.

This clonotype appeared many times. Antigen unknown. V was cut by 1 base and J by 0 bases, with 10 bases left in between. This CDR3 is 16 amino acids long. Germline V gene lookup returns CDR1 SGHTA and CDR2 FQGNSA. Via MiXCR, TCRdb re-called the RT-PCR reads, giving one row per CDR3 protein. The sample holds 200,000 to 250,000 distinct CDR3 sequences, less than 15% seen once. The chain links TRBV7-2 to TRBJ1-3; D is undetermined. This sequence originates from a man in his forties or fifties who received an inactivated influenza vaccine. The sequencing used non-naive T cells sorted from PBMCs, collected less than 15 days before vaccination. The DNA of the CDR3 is TGTGCCAGCAGCTTAGGGCCAGCTCTCTCTGGAAACACCATATATTTT. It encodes CASSLGPALSGNTIYF.